This is a list of T cell receptor beta chains from one sample in a study of blood T cell repertoires in COVID-19. Using immunoSEQ multiplex PCR, the repertoire was profiled, and TCRdb retains in-frame clones only, with some absent. This table holds approximately 170,000 clones, roughly nine tenths found once. The sample was peripheral blood. The receptors here all came from an older woman with COVID-19, enrolled during active disease. Both conserved end residues are part of each CDR3. Each record gives: clone size, V gene, D gene, J gene, CDR3 protein, CDR3 DNA. A D gene is named only where the DNA matches it firmly. Not all rows give a size; the values are once, few, many and, for expanded clones, a class.

clone size: .
V gene: TRBV21-1
D gene: .
J gene: TRBJ2-7
CDR3 protein: CASSNAAGLALSYEQYF
CDR3 DNA: TGTGCCAGCAGCAACGCCGCCGGACTAGCCCTCTCCTACGAGCAGTACTTC

clone size: .
V gene: TRBV4-3
D gene: TRBD1
J gene: TRBJ2-7
CDR3 protein: CASSQDLGQGFREQYF
CDR3 DNA: TGCGCCAGCAGCCAAGATTTGGGACAGGGGTTTCGCGAGCAGTACTTC

clone size: few
V gene: TRBV7-6
D gene: TRBD1
J gene: TRBJ1-3
CDR3 protein: CASSQTGGTSGNTIYF
CDR3 DNA: TGTGCCAGCAGCCAGACAGGGGGGACTTCTGGAAACACCATATATTTT

clone size: .
V gene: TRBV30
D gene: .
J gene: TRBJ1-1
CDR3 protein: CALMRLLNTEAFF
CDR3 DNA: TGTGCCTTGATGAGACTCCTGAACACTGAAGCTTTCTTT

clone size: .
V gene: TRBV21-1
D gene: .
J gene: TRBJ1-2
CDR3 protein: CASTGDYGYTF
CDR3 DNA: TGTGCCAGCACAGGGGACTATGGCTACACCTTC

clone size: few
V gene: TRBV27
D gene: TRBD1
J gene: TRBJ1-3
CDR3 protein: CASGQGVGNTIYF
CDR3 DNA: TGTGCCAGCGGACAGGGTGTAGGAAACACCATATATTTT

clone size: .
V gene: TRBV6-2/TRBV6-3
D gene: .
J gene: TRBJ1-5
CDR3 protein: CASSRAGAGQPQHF
CDR3 DNA: TGTGCCAGCAGCCGGGCGGGGGCGGGCCAGCCCCAGCATTTT

clone size: .
V gene: TRBV19
D gene: .
J gene: TRBJ2-1
CDR3 protein: CASNPPGPRSEQFF
CDR3 DNA: TGTGCCAGTAACCCCCCAGGGCCCAGGAGTGAGCAGTTCTTC

clone size: .
V gene: TRBV4-1
D gene: TRBD2
J gene: TRBJ2-3
CDR3 protein: CASRRLAGSDTQYF
CDR3 DNA: TGCGCCAGCAGGAGGCTAGCGGGTTCAGATACGCAGTATTTT

clone size: .
V gene: TRBV18
D gene: .
J gene: TRBJ1-1
CDR3 protein: CASSPRVNLEAFF
CDR3 DNA: TGTGCCAGCTCGCCGCGGGTGAACCTAGAAGCTTTCTTT

clone size: .
V gene: TRBV27
D gene: .
J gene: TRBJ1-5
CDR3 protein: CASSWSPTQPQHF
CDR3 DNA: TGTGCCAGCAGTTGGTCGCCGACACAGCCCCAGCATTTT

clone size: .
V gene: TRBV7-2
D gene: TRBD1
J gene: TRBJ2-2
CDR3 protein: CASSPRTGHTGELFF
CDR3 DNA: TGTGCCAGCAGTCCCCGGACAGGGCACACCGGGGAGCTGTTTTTT

clone size: .
V gene: TRBV7-3
D gene: .
J gene: TRBJ1-2
CDR3 protein: CASSQNGEDLTGYTF
CDR3 DNA: TGTGCCAGCAGCCAAAATGGGGAGGATCTTACTGGCTACACCTTC

clone size: once
V gene: TRBV19
D gene: TRBD2
J gene: TRBJ2-1
CDR3 protein: CASSSALGGVQFEQFF
CDR3 DNA: TGTGCCAGTAGTAGTGCGCTGGGGGGGGTACAATTTGAGCAGTTCTTC

clone size: .
V gene: TRBV5-4
D gene: TRBD1
J gene: TRBJ1-4
CDR3 protein: CASSEQGEGEKLFF
CDR3 DNA: TGTGCCAGCAGCGAACAGGGGGAGGGTGAAAAACTGTTTTTT

clone size: few
V gene: TRBV3-1/TRBV3-2
D gene: TRBD2
J gene: TRBJ2-1
CDR3 protein: CASSRRLASSILRSYNEQFF
CDR3 DNA: TGTGCCAGCAGCCGTCGACTAGCCAGTTCCATCCTCCGCTCCTACAATGAGCAGTTCTTC

clone size: .
V gene: TRBV30
D gene: TRBD2
J gene: TRBJ2-7
CDR3 protein: CAWSTSGSYEQYF
CDR3 DNA: TGTGCCTGGAGTACTAGCGGGAGCTACGAGCAGTACTTC

clone size: .
V gene: TRBV27
D gene: TRBD2
J gene: TRBJ2-4
CDR3 protein: CASRLGPSGRNIQYF
CDR3 DNA: TGTGCCAGCAGGCTAGGGCCTAGCGGGAGAAACATTCAGTACTTC

clone size: .
V gene: TRBV6-5
D gene: .
J gene: TRBJ1-3
CDR3 protein: CASSYSGGSGNTIYF
CDR3 DNA: TGTGCCAGCAGTTACTCCGGGGGCTCTGGAAACACCATATATTTT

clone size: .
V gene: TRBV7-8
D gene: TRBD2
J gene: TRBJ2-7
CDR3 protein: CASSPGLASSYEQYF
CDR3 DNA: TGTGCCAGCAGCCCGGGACTAGCGAGCTCCTACGAGCAGTACTTC

clone size: .
V gene: TRBV19
D gene: .
J gene: TRBJ2-2
CDR3 protein: CASSLLAFIGELFF
CDR3 DNA: TGTGCCAGTAGTCTTCTAGCTTTCATCGGGGAGCTGTTTTTT